This T cell receptor beta chain was recovered during a study of T cell repertoires in cytomegalovirus infection. As for the study in general: Matching HLA type and CMV infection were both indicated by public TCR beta signatures.

TCRdb re-derived calls from the reads in MiXCR, one entry per CDR3 protein. This sample has around 130,000 distinct CDR3 sequences, with approximately 9.2% found just once. Trimming removed 2 bases from V and 4 bases from J, with 12 bases in between. Germline CDR1 reads SEHNR; CDR2 reads FQNEAQ (reference sequence). This CDR3 region has 14 residues. Findings of the study overall: Ex vivo, HLA-C-restricted CMV-specific TCR beta clonotypes prevailed over the rest of the response. There were carriers of CMV plus the relevant HLA, and cumulative public TCR beta family frequency identified them.

This clonotype showed up many times. Its antigen is as yet unknown. The source of this sequence is a human donor in good health (CMV status not recorded). Some clones in this sample may be carry-over from other donors' samples. The sample comprised PBMCs. The rearrangement joins TRBV7-9 to TRBJ2-7, with D perhaps matching TRBD1 (5 bases). The CDR3 DNA sequence: TGTGCCAGCAGCTTAACTGGACATCATTACGAGCAGTACTTC. As protein: CASSLTGHHYEQYF.